Below are 11 T cell receptor beta chains sequenced from a single sample in a study of CD8+ T cells in alopecia areata. The study sorted pooled cutaneous lymph node cells by CD4, CD8alpha, NKG2D, NKG2ACE and other markers. TCR sequencing used cDNA made by reverse transcription of extracted RNA. Using immunoSEQ multiplex PCR, the repertoire was profiled, and TCRdb retains in-frame clones only, with some absent. The sample holds about 6,000 clones, and no clone turns up only once. Sequencing was done on a sample of CD8+ T cells sorted from a lymph node. All receptors derive from a C3H/HeJ mouse with alopecia areata. These mice share the MHC haplotype H2-k.

This clone was found a few times. Gene and germline names: mouse. The CDR3 goes on 4 residues after the read ends, and that part is filled in from the germline J gene. This chain uses TRBV31 with TRBJ1-1, with a possible D match to TRBD1 (6 bases). This CDR3 has 14 residues. Looked up from germline, CDR1 is GKSSPN and CDR2 is SITVG. V dropped 0 bases and J dropped 0 bases, with 8 bases sitting between them. The CDR3 loop is CAWSLTGPNTEVFF. The CDR3 bases that were read are TGTGCCTGGAGTCTTACAGGGCCAAACACA.

This clone is judged medium-sized. Mouse germline and gene names are used. The CDR3 end lies 4 residues beyond the end of the read and is filled in from the germline J gene. The V and J genes are TRBV16 and TRBJ2-2; D possibly corresponds to TRBD1 (6 bases). V lost 5 bases and J lost 3, with 10 bases in between. Per the germline V gene, CDR1 is SGHSA and CDR2 is FRNQAP. This CDR3 contains 14 residues. The CDR3 region is CASSPGTYTGQLYF. Incomplete CDR3 DNA: TGTGCAAGCAGCCCGGGGACATACACCGGG.

This clone was observed many times. Genes here carry mouse names. Coverage ceases 4 residues before the CDR3 finishes, and the germline J gene fills in the end. The chain links TRBV31 to TRBJ2-2; possible D gene TRBD1, 5 bases. The CDR3 sequence is 14 residues long. V lost 0 bases to trimming and J lost 4 bases, with 9 bases between them. From germline, CDR1 is GKSSPN and CDR2 SITVG. The CDR3: CAWSLGVGTGQLYF. The DNA read from the CDR3 is TGTGCCTGGAGTCTAGGGGTCGGCACCGGG.

This clone appeared a few times. These gene names are mouse names. The sequence runs out 4 residues before the end of the CDR3; the remainder is reconstructed from the germline J gene. This rearrangement joins TRBV19 to TRBJ1-1; maybe TRBD1 (6 bases). The germline V and J ends were trimmed by 2 bases and 3 bases, with 11 bases remaining between them. CDR1 is FNHDT, CDR2 SITEND, per germline (reference sequence). CDR3 length: 14 amino acids. CDR3 region: CASSIRDTYTEVFF. CDR3 DNA (partial): TGTGCCAGCAGTATCCGGGACACTTACACA.

A word on this clone: The gene symbols are mouse symbols. From the germline J gene comes the end of the CDR3, since the read stops 4 residues before it. The chain employs TRBV19 and TRBJ2-7; 11 bases align to TRBD2. Trimming at V came to 4 bases and at J to 0 bases, leaving 3 bases not matched to a gene. Germline loops: CDR1 FNHDT, CDR2 SITEND (reference sequence). The CDR3 is made up of 15 amino acids. CDR3 residues: CASSSGLGASYEQYF. The covered CDR3 bases are TGTGCCAGCAGTTCGGGACTGGGGGCCTCCTAT. The entire variable domain, with the rest obtained from reference TRBV19 and TRBJ2-7, is as follows: GGIITQTPKFLIGQEGQKLTLKCQQNFNHDTMYWYRQDSGKGLRLIYYSITENDLQKGDLSEGYDASREKKSSFSLTVTSAQKNEMAVFLCASSSGLGASYEQYFGPGTRLTVL.

This clone ranks as medium-sized. Gene and germline names: mouse. From the germline J gene comes the end of the CDR3, since the read stops 4 residues before it. The V and J genes are TRBV5 and TRBJ2-2, with TRBD1 matching 7 bases. V lost 5 bases and J lost 4; bases outside the gene matches: 4. The V gene's germline CDR1 is LGHNA and CDR2 YNLKQL (reference sequence). The CDR3 runs to 14 residues. CDR3: CASSSTGTTGQLYF. The sequenced CDR3 bases are TGTGCCAGCAGCTCGACAGGGACCACCGGG.

This clone appeared a few times. Genes and germline are mouse. The sequence runs out 4 residues before the end of the CDR3; the remainder is reconstructed from the germline J gene. The rearrangement uses TRBV19 and TRBJ2-1; D is possibly TRBD1 (6 bases). Trimming removed 4 bases at V and 4 bases at J, with 9 bases between. This CDR3 has 13 residues. Germline assignment: CDR1 FNHDT and CDR2 SITEND (reference sequence). The CDR3 loop reads CASSSDSYAEQFF. The covered CDR3 bases are TGTGCCAGCAGTTCGGACAGTTATGCT.

This clone was seen only a few times. Germline and junction disagree at one end, which may indicate a read error. Gene names are the mouse ones. The read terminates 4 residues ahead of where the CDR3 ends, so the germline J gene completes it. This sample also contains other DNA sequences that code for the same CDR3. The chain links TRBV5 to TRBJ2-7, with 9 bases matching TRBD2. Germline V CDR1 and CDR2: LGHNA, YNLKQL (reference sequence). The length of the CDR3 is 14 residues. The CDR3 DNA, read in part, is TGTGCTAGCAGCCAAGCTGGGGGGGGCTAT. Residues: CASSQAGGGY. The entire CDR3 protein reads CASSQAGGGYEQYF.

There are many counts of this clone. Germline and genes here are mouse. The CDR3 end lies 4 residues beyond the end of the read and is filled in from the germline J gene. The rearrangement joins TRBV5 to TRBJ2-5; the match to TRBD2 covers 10 bases. V lost 0 bases, J lost 3 bases, and 3 bases stayed unmatched. The CDR3 is 16 amino acids. CDR1 and CDR2 (germline): LGHNA, YNLKQL (reference sequence). The CDR3 is CASSQELGLGQDTQYF. CDR3 DNA, as far as it was read: TGTGCCAGCAGCCAAGAACTGGGACTGGGGCAAGAC.

This clone was observed a handful of times. The gene names given are mouse names. The read falls 4 residues short of the CDR3 end, and the missing part is taken from the germline J gene. The chain couples TRBV19 to TRBJ2-3; 10 bases are a match to TRBD2. The V gene end was trimmed by 3 bases and the J gene end by 1 base; junction bases not matched to a gene: 2. In germline, CDR1 is FNHDT, CDR2 SITEND (reference sequence). The CDR3 contains 15 residues. The CDR3 protein is CASSRLGGRAETLYF. The DNA read from the CDR3 is TGTGCCAGCAGTAGACTGGGGGGTCGTGCAGAA.

This clone was detected ten times or more. Genes and germline are mouse. The CDR3 goes on 4 residues after the read ends, and that part is filled in from the germline J gene. The chain is built from TRBV5 and TRBJ2-3; tentatively, D is TRBD1 (5 bases). V lost 4 bases, J lost 0 bases, and 14 bases lay in between. Germline V gene sequence: CDR1 LGHNA, CDR2 YNLKQL (reference sequence). The CDR3 loop spans 16 amino acids. CDR3 DNA, as far as it was read: TGTGCCAGCAGCCCCACTCGACAGACTAGTGCAGAA. It translates to CASSPTRQTSAE. The full CDR3 protein is CASSPTRQTSAETLYF.